This TCR beta chain was retrieved from a study of blood T cell repertoires in COVID-19. Clones were sequenced by immunoSEQ multiplex PCR, and TCRdb holds only the in-frame ones, with some missing. The sample lists around 77,000 clones, 75% to 90% occurring once. This CDR3 contains 15 residues. V dropped 3 bases and J dropped 6; count of bases not matched to a gene: 5. Germline V gene sequence: CDR1 LNHDA, CDR2 SQIVND (reference sequence). The rearrangement uses TRBV19 and TRBJ1-5, with TRBD1 matching 10 bases. The origin of this receptor is an elderly man with acute or convalescent COVID-19. The source material was peripheral blood. The CDR3: CASSIGQGVGQPQHF. CDR3 DNA sequence: TGTGCCAGTAGTATCGGACAGGGGGTCGGTCAGCCCCAGCATTTT.